This TCR beta chain was recovered during a study of T cells in localized non-small cell lung cancer. TCRdb keeps only in-frame clones here, not all; method: immunoSEQ multiplex PCR. Here the sample spans more than 100,000 clones, around 92% being singletons. The CDR3 has 17 residues. The V segment lost 5 bases and the J segment 0 bases; nucleotides outside the gene matches: 4. Germline assignment: CDR1 MDHEN and CDR2 SYDVKM. Notes on this clone: No antigen is known for it.

Overall study findings and caveats: The highest T cell clonality was in uninvolved adjacent lung, above tumor. There were a median roughly 54 of the top 100 tumor clones appearing in adjacent lung. Higher adjacent-lung clonality was associated with shorter survival.

Sequencing used peripheral blood, obtained before any cancer treatment. V gene TRBV28 combines with J gene TRBJ2-4; 13 nucleotides agree with TRBD2. The receptor comes from a female donor over 55 with stage I lung adenocarcinoma. For the CDR3, the DNA is TGTGCCAGCAGTCCGGGGACTAGCGGGGTAGCCAAAAACATTCAGTACTTC. Translated, it gives CASSPGTSGVAKNIQYF.